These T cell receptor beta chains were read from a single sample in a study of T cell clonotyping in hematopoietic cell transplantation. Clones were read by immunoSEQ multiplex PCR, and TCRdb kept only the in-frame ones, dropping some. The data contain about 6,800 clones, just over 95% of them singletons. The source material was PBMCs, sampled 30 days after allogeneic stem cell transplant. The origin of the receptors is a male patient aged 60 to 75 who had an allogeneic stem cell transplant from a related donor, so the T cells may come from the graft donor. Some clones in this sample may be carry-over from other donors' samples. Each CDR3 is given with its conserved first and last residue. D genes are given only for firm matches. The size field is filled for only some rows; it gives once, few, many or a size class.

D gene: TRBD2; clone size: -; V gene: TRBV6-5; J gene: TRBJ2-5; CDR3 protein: CASSPSGGTQYF; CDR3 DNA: TGTGCCAGCAGCCCTAGCGGCGGGACCCAGTACTTC
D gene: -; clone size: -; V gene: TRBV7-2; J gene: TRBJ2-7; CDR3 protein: CASSLARVPYEQYF; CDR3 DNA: TGTGCCAGCAGCTTAGCGAGGGTGCCCTACGAGCAGTACTTC
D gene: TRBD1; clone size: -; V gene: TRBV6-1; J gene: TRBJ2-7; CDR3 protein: CASSDRQGAYEQYF; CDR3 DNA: TGTGCCAGCAGTGACAGACAGGGGGCCTACGAGCAGTACTTC
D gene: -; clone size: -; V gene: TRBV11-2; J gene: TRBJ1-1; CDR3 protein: CASSPLGVGTNTEAFF; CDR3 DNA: TGTGCCAGCAGCCCCCTCGGAGTAGGTACCAACACTGAAGCTTTCTTT
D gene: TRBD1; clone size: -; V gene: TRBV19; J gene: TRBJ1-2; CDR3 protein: CASSIDRGSYGYTF; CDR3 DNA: TGTGCCAGTAGTATCGACAGGGGATCCTATGGCTACACCTTC
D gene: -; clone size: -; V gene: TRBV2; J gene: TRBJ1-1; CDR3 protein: CASGGLEAFF; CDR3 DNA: TGTGCCAGCGGGGGTCTTGAAGCTTTCTTT
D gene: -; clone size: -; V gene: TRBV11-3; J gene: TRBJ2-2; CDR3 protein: CASSPRFGDTGELFF; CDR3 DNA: TGTGCCAGCAGCCCCCGGTTCGGAGACACCGGGGAGCTGTTTTTT
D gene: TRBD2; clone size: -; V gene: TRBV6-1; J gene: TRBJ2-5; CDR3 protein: CASSAGLAGLETQYF; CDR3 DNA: TGTGCCAGCAGTGCGGGACTAGCGGGGTTAGAGACCCAGTACTTC
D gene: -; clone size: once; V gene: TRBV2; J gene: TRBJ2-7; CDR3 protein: CASSERQSSYEQYF; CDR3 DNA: TGTGCCAGCAGTGAAAGACAGAGCTCCTACGAGCAGTACTTC
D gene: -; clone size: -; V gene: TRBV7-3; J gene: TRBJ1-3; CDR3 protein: CASSSAAGGPKNF; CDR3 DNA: TGTGCCAGCAGCTCCGCGGCTGGGGGTCCGAAGAATTTT
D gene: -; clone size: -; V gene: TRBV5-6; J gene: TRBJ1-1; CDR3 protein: CARTPEAFF; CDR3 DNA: TGTGCCAGGACTCCTGAAGCTTTCTTT